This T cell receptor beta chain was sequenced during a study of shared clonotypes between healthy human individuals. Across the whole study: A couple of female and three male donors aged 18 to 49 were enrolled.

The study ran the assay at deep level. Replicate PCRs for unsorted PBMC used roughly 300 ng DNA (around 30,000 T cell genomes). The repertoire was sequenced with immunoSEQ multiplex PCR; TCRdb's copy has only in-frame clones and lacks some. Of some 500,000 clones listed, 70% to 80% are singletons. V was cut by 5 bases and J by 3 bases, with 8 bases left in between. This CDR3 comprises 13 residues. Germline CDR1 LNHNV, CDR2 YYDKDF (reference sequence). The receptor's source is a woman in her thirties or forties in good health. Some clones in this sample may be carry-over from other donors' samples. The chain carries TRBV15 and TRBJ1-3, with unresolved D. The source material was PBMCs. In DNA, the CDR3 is TGTGCCACCAGCTCCTCTTTTGGAAACACCATATATTTT. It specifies CATSSSFGNTIYF.